This TCR beta chain is from a study of PD-1 blockade in classical Hodgkin lymphoma. Findings and limits, study-wide: TCR diversity rose significantly by C4D1 in CD4+ but not CD8+ cells. Reported findings placed baseline TCR diversity lower in newly diagnosed patients (compared with healthy donors).

The sample holds a few counts of this clone. Its cognate antigen is unknown. Trimming removed 4 bases at V and 2 bases at J, with 12 bases between. Germline values: CDR1 LNHDA, CDR2 SQIVND (reference sequence). The CDR3 consists of 15 residues. Patients all relapsed after autologous stem cell transplantation, and there was variation in brentuximab vedotin exposure. Using magnetic negative selection, the CD4+ T cells were separated out of thawed PBMCs. Generated by immunoSEQ multiplex PCR, the TCRdb table keeps only in-frame clones and is missing some. The profile shows tens of thousands of clones, about four fifths of them singletons.

The sequence derives from a human donor with classical Hodgkin lymphoma. The source was CD4+ T cells from blood, collected at baseline. This rearrangement joins TRBV19 to TRBJ1-3; D gene ambiguous. The CDR3 DNA follows: TGTGCCAGTAGTACCGCCGATGGGGCTGGAAACACCATATATTTT. Encoded protein: CASSTADGAGNTIYF.